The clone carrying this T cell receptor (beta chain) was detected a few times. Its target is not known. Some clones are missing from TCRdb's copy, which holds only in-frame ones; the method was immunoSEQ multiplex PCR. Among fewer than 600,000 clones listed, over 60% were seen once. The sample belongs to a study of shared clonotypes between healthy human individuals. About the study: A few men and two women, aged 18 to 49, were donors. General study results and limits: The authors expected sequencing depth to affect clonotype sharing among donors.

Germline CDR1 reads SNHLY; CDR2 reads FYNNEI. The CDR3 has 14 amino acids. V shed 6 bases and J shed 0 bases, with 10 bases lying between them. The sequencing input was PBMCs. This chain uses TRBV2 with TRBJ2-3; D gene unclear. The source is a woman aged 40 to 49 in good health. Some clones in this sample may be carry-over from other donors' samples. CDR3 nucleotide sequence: TGTGCCAGCAGGGACGCGTCTAGCACAGATACGCAGTATTTT. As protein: CASRDASSTDTQYF.